This TCR beta chain was profiled in a study of CD8 T cells in Susac syndrome. The CDR3 totals 11 residues. The V gene's germline CDR1 is ENHRY and CDR2 SYGVKD. With 3 bases removed from V and 7 bases from J, the gap between germline ends came to 4 bases. This clonotype was counted once. The RNA input was roughly 0.45 to 1 ug, and it was reverse transcribed with random hexamers. Via MiXCR, TCRdb re-called the immunoSEQ multiplex PCR reads, giving one row per CDR3 protein. Found here are about 150,000 distinct CDR3 sequences, less than 97% of them singletons; the top ten hold 0.15%. The sequencing input was CD8+ T cells from PBMCs. The chain couples TRBV10-3 to TRBJ2-4; D gene uncertain. This sequence originates from a human donor with multiple sclerosis. For the CDR3, the DNA is TGTGCCATCAGTGAAGGCAACATTCAGTACTTC. Its translation: CAISEGNIQYF.